A selection of T cell receptor beta chains follows, all from one sample in a study of Ad26.COV2.S vaccination and SARS-CoV-2 variants. Assay: immunoSEQ multiplex PCR; the TCRdb copy retains only in-frame clones and omits some. In the table there are about 680,000 clones, 89% of which are singletons. The sample was peripheral blood, taken in a trial of Ad26.COV2.S vaccine versus placebo. The receptor set was obtained from a person between 18 and 59 years old who received the Ad26.COV2.S COVID-19 vaccine or a placebo. CDR3s include the opening cysteine and the closing phenylalanine or tryptophan. The order of the fields is V gene, J gene, clone size, D gene, CDR3 protein, CDR3 DNA. D genes are given only for firm matches. A row's size may be missing; if present it is once, few, many or a size class.

V gene: TRBV5-1
J gene: TRBJ2-5
clone size: .
D gene: TRBD1
CDR3 protein: CASHGQGEETQYF
CDR3 DNA: TGCGCCAGCCACGGACAGGGAGAAGAGACCCAGTACTTC

V gene: TRBV9
J gene: TRBJ1-4
clone size: .
D gene: .
CDR3 protein: CASSVEAGREKLFF
CDR3 DNA: TGTGCCAGCAGCGTAGAAGCAGGTCGGGAAAAACTGTTTTTT

V gene: TRBV2
J gene: TRBJ2-1
clone size: .
D gene: .
CDR3 protein: CASTTQGISYNEQFF
CDR3 DNA: TGTGCCAGTACCACTCAGGGGATATCCTACAATGAGCAGTTCTTC

V gene: TRBV7-2
J gene: TRBJ2-2
clone size: .
D gene: .
CDR3 protein: CASSWGLRGFTGELFF
CDR3 DNA: TGTGCCAGCAGCTGGGGACTGAGGGGGTTCACCGGGGAGCTGTTTTTT

V gene: TRBV19
J gene: TRBJ2-6
clone size: .
D gene: TRBD2
CDR3 protein: CASSWIAGLSGANVLTF
CDR3 DNA: TGTGCCAGTAGTTGGATAGCGGGCCTCTCTGGGGCCAACGTCCTGACTTTC

V gene: TRBV6-6
J gene: TRBJ1-5
clone size: .
D gene: TRBD1
CDR3 protein: CASSRTSGQGKNSNQPQHF
CDR3 DNA: TGTGCCAGCAGTCGTACTTCGGGACAGGGCAAAAATAGCAATCAGCCCCAGCATTTT

V gene: TRBV12-5
J gene: TRBJ1-1
clone size: .
D gene: .
CDR3 protein: CASGLGRNTEAFF
CDR3 DNA: TGTGCTAGTGGTTTGGGTAGGAACACTGAAGCTTTCTTT

V gene: TRBV19
J gene: TRBJ2-1
clone size: .
D gene: .
CDR3 protein: CASSLHHPGAGNEQFF
CDR3 DNA: TGTGCCAGTAGTTTACACCACCCAGGGGCAGGGAATGAGCAGTTCTTC

V gene: TRBV11-2
J gene: TRBJ1-1
clone size: few
D gene: .
CDR3 protein: CASSLDLTGPTEAFF
CDR3 DNA: TGTGCCAGCAGCTTAGATCTAACAGGGCCCACTGAAGCTTTCTTT

V gene: TRBV19
J gene: TRBJ2-7
clone size: .
D gene: TRBD1
CDR3 protein: CASRAGTGVGEQYF
CDR3 DNA: TGTGCCAGTAGAGCCGGGACAGGGGTAGGCGAGCAGTACTTC

V gene: TRBV5-1
J gene: TRBJ1-1
clone size: .
D gene: .
CDR3 protein: CASSMRQMNTEAFF
CDR3 DNA: TGCGCCAGCAGCATGCGTCAGATGAACACTGAAGCTTTCTTT